This T cell receptor beta chain was observed in a study of multiple sclerosis patients with progressive multifocal leukoencephalopathy. The protocol was immunoSEQ multiplex PCR, while the TCRdb copy is restricted to in-frame clones and leaves out a portion. The sample has tens of thousands of clones, approximately 85% seen once; the top ten hold approximately 13%. The CDR3 contains 17 residues. J lost 5 bases, V lost 2 bases, and 14 bases had no gene match. Germline V gives CDR1 KGHSH, CDR2 LQKENI. Stated time point: time of PML onset. The chain carries TRBV18 and TRBJ2-7; 8 nucleotides align to TRBD1. This receptor was obtained from a woman aged 25 to 39 with progressive multifocal leukoencephalopathy. The sequencing here drew on PBMCs, taken from a patient treated with natalizumab. CDR3 region: CASSPTGNRGLGDEQYF. CDR3 bases: TGTGCCAGCTCACCAACGGGAAACAGGGGGTTGGGTGACGAGCAGTACTTC.